This T cell receptor (beta chain) was obtained from a study of blood T cell repertoires in COVID-19. For the study at large: The United States, Italy and Spain provided the acute and convalescent COVID-19 samples. PBMCs, B-cell-depleted T cells, or T cells provided the cDNA or gDNA that made up the material.

In the authors' workflow: Reference gene primer amplification yielded estimated nucleated cell counts. The protocol was immunoSEQ multiplex PCR, while the TCRdb copy is restricted to in-frame clones and leaves out a portion. The V and J calls and the clone size are those of that table, but D and trimming were determined from the DNA. The table shows about 120,000 clones, with less than 80% occurring only once. Germline CDR1 and CDR2: KGHSH and LQKENI. V was trimmed by 3 bases and J by 5 bases, leaving 7 bases between them. The CDR3 is made up of 13 amino acids. The material sequenced was peripheral blood. This clonotype was obtained from a man aged 45-65 years with acute or convalescent COVID-19. The chain combines TRBV18 with TRBJ1-4, with D unclear. CDR3 protein: CASSPGENEKLFF. The CDR3 nucleotides read TGTGCCAGCTCACCCGGAGAGAATGAAAAACTGTTTTTT.